The 14 T cell receptor beta chains below all came from one sample that was sequenced in a study of lymphopenia after photon versus proton radiotherapy. Assay used: immunoSEQ multiplex PCR; TCRdb lists only in-frame clones, some missing. The sample lists about 26,000 clones, roughly 85% occurring once. The source material was peripheral blood, sampled from a patient treated with photon-based radiotherapy. These TCRs come from a man between 25 and 39 years old with gastric cancer.

The chain has TRBV21-1 and TRBJ2-1; no DNA check was done on the table's D call, TRBD1. TRBV21-1 is a known pseudogene. This CDR3 comprises 14 residues. The CDR3 is CASPQPRVYNEQFF. The CDR3 bases are TGTGCCAGTCCCCAGCCCAGGGTTTACAATGAGCAGTTCTTC.

DNA of the CDR3: TGTGCCAGTAGTATGCAGGGCACAGATACGCAGTATTTT. Amino acid sequence: CASSMQGTDTQYF. This chain uses TRBV19 with TRBJ2-3; D is undetermined. V was clipped by 3 bases and J by 1 base, with 5 bases between them. The germline gives CDR1 LNHDA, CDR2 SQIVND (reference sequence). This CDR3 is 13 amino acids long.

The chain uses TRBV7-9 and TRBJ1-6; weak D call: TRBD1 (5 bases). The CDR3 is made up of 15 amino acids. V lost 6 bases and J 9 bases, leaving 18 bases between the germline ends. CDR1 is SEHNR, CDR2 FQNEAQ, per germline (reference sequence). The CDR3 sequence: CASRLSGARGSPLHF. DNA of the CDR3: TGTGCCAGCAGGCTTAGCGGGGCGAGGGGTTCACCCCTCCACTTT.

The chain uses TRBV5-1 and TRBJ2-1; 8 bases are a match to TRBD1. The CDR3 contains 14 residues. J was trimmed by 4 bases and V by 4 bases; bases with no gene match: 4. Germline CDR1 is SGHRS and CDR2 is YFSETQ. The CDR3, as DNA: TGCGCCAGCAGCGGGGGACAGGCATACAATGAGCAGTTCTTC. It translates to CASSGGQAYNEQFF.

The chain uses TRBV21-1 and TRBJ2-7; TRBD2 is taken as the D call from the table, unchecked against the DNA. TRBV21-1 is deemed a pseudogene. There are 17 residues in the CDR3. CDR3 protein: CASSARLADNTPNEQYF. CDR3 DNA sequence: TGTGCCAGCAGCGCGCGACTAGCAGATAATACCCCTAATGAGCAGTACTTC.

V gene TRBV6-4 combines with J gene TRBJ1-4; D gene ambiguous. The CDR3 length is 16 residues. Germline V gene lookup returns CDR1 MRHNA and CDR2 SNTAGT. The V end was cut by 5 bases, the J end by 8 bases, with 21 bases between. The CDR3 nucleotides are TGTGCCAGCAGTAAGGGCGGGTCCTTTCAGTCGGAAAAACTGTTTTTT. As protein: CASSKGGSFQSEKLFF.

V and J are TRBV5-4 and TRBJ2-7, with D uncertain. Trimming removed 4 bases from V and 0 bases from J, with 14 bases in between. Germline V gene sequence: CDR1 SGHNT, CDR2 YYREEE (reference sequence). CDR3 length: 15 amino acids. CDR3 amino acids: CASSKPEGHSYEQYF. The CDR3 nucleotides are TGTGCCAGCAGCAAACCGGAAGGGCACTCCTACGAGCAGTACTTC.

V and J are TRBV2 and TRBJ1-5; no clear D gene. The CDR3 runs to 13 residues. Trimming pared 1 base from V and 5 bases from J, leaving 6 bases between. Germline V gene sequence: CDR1 SNHLY, CDR2 FYNNEI. CDR3 bases: TGTGCCAGCAGTGAAGAACCGGATCAGCCCCAGCATTTT. Its translation: CASSEEPDQPQHF.

This clone was seen just once. V and J are TRBV10-3 and TRBJ1-2, with D hard to call. Deletions cut 7 bases from V and 6 bases from J, with 15 bases between. Germline V CDR1 and CDR2: ENHRY, SYGVKD. The CDR3 extends over 13 amino acids. The CDR3 sequence is CAINKAYQDGYTF. The CDR3 DNA is TGTGCCATCAATAAAGCCTATCAAGATGGCTACACCTTC.

The CDR3 DNA reads TGTGCCAGCAGTGAGAACCTTCCTAACTATGGCTACACCTTC. Its translation: CASSENLPNYGYTF. The V gene is TRBV6-1, the J gene TRBJ1-2; the D is unclear. Trimming removed 3 bases at V and 0 bases at J, with 8 bases between. The length of the CDR3 is 14 residues. CDR1 is MNHNS and CDR2 is SASEGT in the germline V gene.

The V and J genes are TRBV28 and TRBJ1-6; D is ambiguous. This CDR3 has 15 amino acids. Per the germline V gene, CDR1 is MDHEN and CDR2 is SYDVKM. V gave up 3 bases and J gave up 7 bases, with 13 bases separating them. For the CDR3, the DNA is TGTGCCAGCAGTTTCATTAATGGGATGAATTCACCCCTCCACTTT. It encodes CASSFINGMNSPLHF.

CDR3 coding DNA: TGTGCCAGCAGTGAACAGACAAACTACTATGGCTACACCTTC. Its protein product is CASSEQTNYYGYTF. This chain links TRBV6-1 with TRBJ1-2; unclear D gene. Deletions cut 2 bases from V and 3 bases from J, with 10 bases between. This CDR3 has 14 amino acids. The germline CDR1 and CDR2 sequences are MNHNS and SASEGT.

In this sample, this clone turned up a few times. The V call is TRBV2, the J call TRBJ1-5, with 7 bases fitting TRBD1. This CDR3 spans 14 amino acids. Germline V lookup: CDR1 SNHLY, CDR2 FYNNEI. The V segment lost 7 bases and the J segment 5 bases; nucleotides outside the gene matches: 8. The CDR3 DNA is TGTGCCAGCATTTCAGGGGGAGGGGATCAGCCCCAGCATTTT. Its protein product is CASISGGGDQPQHF.

The rearrangement links TRBV7-9 to TRBJ2-1; 11 bases map to TRBD2. With 3 bases clipped from V and 6 bases from J, the junction kept 4 bases outside the gene matches. Germline assignment: CDR1 SEHNR and CDR2 FQNEAQ (reference sequence). CDR3 length: 15 residues. The CDR3 loop is CASSLTSGKSNEQFF. CDR3 DNA: TGTGCCAGCAGCTTGACTAGCGGGAAGAGCAATGAGCAGTTCTTC.